The present T cell receptor (beta chain) was sequenced within a study of cytomegalovirus exposure and HLA in healthy donors. Study findings and constraints: Most of the TCR beta V segments (in an earlier analysis) were productive either about 87% or about 30% of the time.

In germline, CDR1 is SGHDN, CDR2 FVKESK. The CDR3 covers 20 residues. With 1 base clipped from V and 0 bases from J, the junction kept 11 bases outside the gene matches. Worth noting for this clone: Its target is unknown.

PCR was performed using 60 Vbeta and 13 Jbeta primers. Profiling relied on immunoSEQ multiplex PCR, and the TCRdb table lists in-frame clones only, not all of them. This table holds 150,000 to 200,000 clones, about 86% found once. The receptor's source is a woman in her twenties or thirties in good health and CMV-seronegative. The V call is TRBV14, the J call TRBJ2-6; TRBD1 matches 8 bases. Material for sequencing was PBMCs. CDR3 residues: CASSQVSRQGAGSGANVLTF. CDR3 sequence (DNA): TGTGCCAGCAGCCAAGTCTCGCGGCAGGGGGCCGGCTCTGGGGCCAACGTCCTGACTTTC.